The TCR beta chain under discussion was sequenced for a study of blood T cell repertoires in COVID-19. Study details: The study drew acute and convalescent COVID-19 samples from the United States, Italy and Spain. T cells, B-cell-depleted T cells, or PBMCs provided the cDNA or gDNA that served as material.

Trimming cost V 3 bases and J 1 base; bases outside gene matches: 5. Germline lookup yields CDR1 DFQATT and CDR2 SNEGSKA (reference sequence). The CDR3 extends over 15 amino acids. Authors' methods: Nucleated cell counts were estimated from reference gene primer amplification. Assay: immunoSEQ multiplex PCR; the TCRdb copy retains only in-frame clones and omits some. V and J calls and clone size follow that table, whereas D and trimming were derived from the DNA. The sample carries about 250,000 clones, 80% to 90% recorded once. This chain connects TRBV20-1 to TRBJ2-3, with 9 bases matching TRBD2. Sequencing was done on a sample of peripheral blood. This receptor was obtained from a man aged 25 to 40 with acute or convalescent COVID-19. CDR3 protein: CSASLAGAGTDTQYF. CDR3 DNA: TGCAGTGCTAGTTTAGCGGGAGCAGGCACAGATACGCAGTATTTT.